This T cell receptor (beta chain) comes out of a study of sequential checkpoint blockade in melanoma. Overall study context: Randomization was 1:1 between first-line nivolumab→ipilimumab and ipilimumab→nivolumab.

Stated treatment: randomized to nivolumab then ipilimumab (arm A) or the reverse (arm B). The CDR3 has 15 amino acids. V dropped 6 bases and J dropped 4 bases, with 13 bases sitting between them. This table comes from immunoSEQ multiplex PCR, and its TCRdb copy is limited to in-frame clones, with some not included. The repertoire holds roughly 20,000 clones, with roughly 28% as singletons. The chain joins TRBV23-1 to TRBJ1-6; no definite D call. TRBV23-1 is reported as an ORF; its role is uncertain. The sequencing here drew on tumor tissue (inferred from file names), taken from a patient given nivolumab and ipilimumab in sequence. This clonotype originated in a human donor with melanoma. The CDR3 DNA reads TGCGCCAGCAGAGACAAGTCTGAATATAATTCACCCCTCCACTTT. This codes for CASRDKSEYNSPLHF.